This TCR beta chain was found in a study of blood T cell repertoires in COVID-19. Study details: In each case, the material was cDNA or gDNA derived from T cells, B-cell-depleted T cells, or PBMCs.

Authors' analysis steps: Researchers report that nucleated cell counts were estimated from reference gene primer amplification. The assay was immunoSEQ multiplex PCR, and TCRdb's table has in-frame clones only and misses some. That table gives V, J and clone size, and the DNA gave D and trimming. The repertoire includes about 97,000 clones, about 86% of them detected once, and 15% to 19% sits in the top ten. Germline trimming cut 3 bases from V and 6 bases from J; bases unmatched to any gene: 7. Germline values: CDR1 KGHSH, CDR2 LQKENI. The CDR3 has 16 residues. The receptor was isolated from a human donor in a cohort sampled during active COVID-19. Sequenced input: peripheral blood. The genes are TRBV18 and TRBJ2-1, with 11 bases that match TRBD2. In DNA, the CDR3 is TGTGCCAGCTCACCGAATATAGCGGGAGGGCTCAATGAGCAGTTCTTC. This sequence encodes CASSPNIAGGLNEQFF. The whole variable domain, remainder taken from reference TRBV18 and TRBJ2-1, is NAGVMQNPRHLVRRRGQEARLRCSPMKGHSHVYWYRQLPEEGLKFMVYLQKENIIDESGMPKERFSAEFPKEGPSILRIQQVVRGDSAAYFCASSPNIAGGLNEQFFGPGTRLTVL.